This passage covers 4 T cell receptor beta chains from one sample sequenced in a study of metastatic and nonmetastatic thyroid tumors. From the PCR reads, TCRdb re-called clones with MiXCR. The sample shows about 40,000 clones, around 16% of them seen only once. Thyroid surgery had not been preceded by any treatment in any patient. The material sequenced was blood. Every receptor here comes from a female donor with papillary thyroid cancer or a benign thyroid nodule (not recorded which). Some clones in this sample may be carry-over from other donors' samples.

The chain combines TRBV2 with TRBJ2-5, with D tentatively TRBD1 (5 bases). The CDR3 is made up of 15 amino acids. Deletions cut 2 bases from V and 3 bases from J, with 13 bases between. Per germline, CDR1 SNHLY and CDR2 FYNNEI. CDR3 loop: CASSERQGLKETQYF. For the CDR3, the DNA is TGTGCCAGCAGTGAACGGCAGGGTCTAAAAGAGACCCAGTACTTC.

This clone was detected ten times or more. For the CDR3, the DNA is TGTGCCAGCAGCTCCGCTAGCGGGAGATGGTATGAGCAGTTCTTC. It translates to CASSSASGRWYEQFF. The chain carries TRBV7-9 and TRBJ2-1; 10 bases agree with TRBD2. The CDR3 extends over 15 amino acids. V shed 4 bases and J 8 bases; nucleotides not matched to a gene: 8. Germline-derived CDR1 and CDR2 are SEHNR and FQNEAQ (reference sequence).

This clone showed up just a few times. J is TRBJ2-7 and V is TRBV6-5; tentatively, D is TRBD1 (5 bases). From germline, CDR1 is MNHEY and CDR2 SVGAGI. This CDR3 has 13 residues. The V and J ends lost 1 base and 6 bases respectively, with 10 bases between them. DNA of the CDR3: TGTGCCAGCAGTTACTGGCAGGGTAGCGAGCAGTACTTC. Residues: CASSYWQGSEQYF.

The table lists this clone with many counts. This rearrangement joins TRBV4-2 to TRBJ2-4; D remains ambiguous. The germline CDR1 and CDR2 sequences are LGHNA and YNFKEQ. This CDR3 has 15 residues. Trimming stripped 0 bases from V and 3 bases from J, with 9 bases between. The CDR3, as DNA: TGTGCCAGCAGCCAAGATGAACAGAGCAAAAACATTCAGTACTTC. It translates to CASSQDEQSKNIQYF.